Listed below are T cell receptor beta chains from one sample, sequenced in a study of T-cell memory formation after mild COVID-19. One entry per CDR3 protein results from TCRdb running MiXCR on the 5' RACE reads. The repertoire has 250,000 to 300,000 distinct CDR3 sequences, around a sixth of them found once; the top ten carry around 23%. Sequencing was performed on PBMCs or a T cell subset sorted from them (not recorded which). The source of these receptors is a man between 18 and 29 years old who had mild COVID-19 (a few samples of this study predate the infection). Cell type and time point are not known. CDR3s include the opening cysteine and the closing phenylalanine or tryptophan. A D gene is named only where the DNA matches it firmly. A row's size may be missing; if present it is once, few, many or a size class.

v_gene: TRBV6-5; abundance: few; j_gene: TRBJ2-7; d_gene: .; CDR3nt: TGTGCCAGCAGTCCGCGCCCCGGGGGGCCACTCTCCTACGAGCAGTACTTC; CDR3aa: CASSPRPGGPLSYEQYF
v_gene: TRBV28; abundance: .; j_gene: TRBJ1-1; d_gene: .; CDR3nt: TGTGCCAGCAGTTTAGGAGGGCTATCGAACACTGAAGCTTTCTTT; CDR3aa: CASSLGGLSNTEAFF
v_gene: TRBV5-1; abundance: once; j_gene: TRBJ2-5; d_gene: .; CDR3nt: TGCGCCAGCAGCGCGGACAAGACTCAAGAGACCCAGTACTTC; CDR3aa: CASSADKTQETQYF
v_gene: TRBV7-3; abundance: many; j_gene: TRBJ2-3; d_gene: TRBD2; CDR3nt: TGTGCCAGCAGCTCGCGACTAGCGGGGGACCGCACAGATACGCAGTATTTT; CDR3aa: CASSSRLAGDRTDTQYF
v_gene: TRBV30; abundance: few; j_gene: TRBJ2-3; d_gene: .; CDR3nt: TGTGCCTGGAGTGTGGCGGGCTCTAGCACAGATACGCAGTATTTT; CDR3aa: CAWSVAGSSTDTQYF
v_gene: TRBV7-2; abundance: .; j_gene: TRBJ2-7; d_gene: TRBD1; CDR3nt: TGTGCCAGCAGGTACACAGGGGGTTCAGCCTACGAGCAGTACTTC; CDR3aa: CASRYTGGSAYEQYF
v_gene: TRBV20-1; abundance: few; j_gene: TRBJ2-3; d_gene: .; CDR3nt: TGCAGTGCTAGAAGGGGGGGCGGCACAGATACGCAGTATTTT; CDR3aa: CSARRGGGTDTQYF
v_gene: TRBV5-1; abundance: few; j_gene: TRBJ2-2; d_gene: TRBD1; CDR3nt: TGCGCCAGCAGCTCGCGGACAGGGGAGAACCGGGAGCTGTTTTTT; CDR3aa: CASSSRTGENRELFF
v_gene: TRBV6-6; abundance: .; j_gene: TRBJ2-7; d_gene: TRBD2; CDR3nt: TGTGCCAGCAGTCTCACTAGCGGGGGGACCATCGAGCAGTACTTC; CDR3aa: CASSLTSGGTIEQYF
v_gene: TRBV12-3/TRBV12-4; abundance: few; j_gene: TRBJ2-1; d_gene: .; CDR3nt: TGTGCCAGCAGTTTAGAGACTCCTGGGAATGAGCAGTTCTTC; CDR3aa: CASSLETPGNEQFF
v_gene: TRBV6-6; abundance: .; j_gene: TRBJ1-5; d_gene: TRBD1; CDR3nt: TGTGCCAGCAGTTACTCTGTCGGACAGGGGGCTTGGCAGCCCCAGCATTTT; CDR3aa: CASSYSVGQGAWQPQHF
v_gene: TRBV7-9; abundance: few; j_gene: TRBJ1-1; d_gene: TRBD1; CDR3nt: TGTGCCAGCAGCGCGGAGACAGGGGGCTACACTGAAGCTTTCTTT; CDR3aa: CASSAETGGYTEAFF
v_gene: TRBV7-8; abundance: few; j_gene: TRBJ2-1; d_gene: .; CDR3nt: TGTGCCAGCAGCTGGCGTGGGGCGGTGGGTGAGCAGTTCTTC; CDR3aa: CASSWRGAVGEQFF
v_gene: TRBV3-1; abundance: .; j_gene: TRBJ2-3; d_gene: TRBD1; CDR3nt: TGTGCCAGCAGCGGCATCAGGGGGTCCACAGATACGCAGTATTTT; CDR3aa: CASSGIRGSTDTQYF
v_gene: TRBV7-2; abundance: few; j_gene: TRBJ1-2; d_gene: .; CDR3nt: TGTGCCAGCAGCCCGGCGTTAGGGTATGGCTACACCTTC; CDR3aa: CASSPALGYGYTF
v_gene: TRBV5-1; abundance: many; j_gene: TRBJ2-3; d_gene: TRBD2; CDR3nt: TGCGCCAGCAGTGTTCTACTAGCGGGGGGCACAGATACGCAGTATTTT; CDR3aa: CASSVLLAGGTDTQYF
v_gene: TRBV14; abundance: .; j_gene: TRBJ2-5; d_gene: TRBD2; CDR3nt: TGTGCCAGCAGCCGCACTAGCGGGGGGGTCTGGGAGACCCAGTACTTC; CDR3aa: CASSRTSGGVWETQYF
v_gene: TRBV30; abundance: few; j_gene: TRBJ2-2; d_gene: .; CDR3nt: TGTGCCTGGAGGTACTTCACCGGGGAGCTGTTTTTT; CDR3aa: CAWRYFTGELFF
v_gene: TRBV29-1; abundance: .; j_gene: TRBJ2-5; d_gene: .; CDR3nt: TGCAGCGTTGATTATGGGGAAGAGACCCAGTACTTC; CDR3aa: CSVDYGEETQYF
v_gene: TRBV20-1; abundance: few; j_gene: TRBJ1-5; d_gene: .; CDR3nt: TGCAGTGCTATTCGACAGGTTAATCAGCCCCAGCATTTT; CDR3aa: CSAIRQVNQPQHF
v_gene: TRBV5-1; abundance: few; j_gene: TRBJ2-5; d_gene: .; CDR3nt: TGCGCCAGCAGCTTGTTTGGGCAAGGAGAGACCCAGTACTTC; CDR3aa: CASSLFGQGETQYF
v_gene: TRBV10-3; abundance: .; j_gene: TRBJ2-1; d_gene: .; CDR3nt: TGTGCCATCAGTGAGTCGCCCGGATCTGCAAACCCTGAGCAGTTCTTC; CDR3aa: CAISESPGSANPEQFF
v_gene: TRBV20-1; abundance: .; j_gene: TRBJ1-1; d_gene: .; CDR3nt: TGCAGTGCTAGAGCCTCCTTGACGGGCCTACGGGACACTGAAGCTTTCTTT; CDR3aa: CSARASLTGLRDTEAFF
v_gene: TRBV6-5; abundance: few; j_gene: TRBJ2-2; d_gene: TRBD1; CDR3nt: TGTGCCAGCAGTTACTCAACAGGGGGCACCGGGGAGCTGTTTTTT; CDR3aa: CASSYSTGGTGELFF
v_gene: TRBV7-2; abundance: few; j_gene: TRBJ2-5; d_gene: .; CDR3nt: TGTGCCAGCAGCTTAATCCAGGGACGAGAGACCCAGTACTTC; CDR3aa: CASSLIQGRETQYF
v_gene: TRBV7-3; abundance: .; j_gene: TRBJ2-3; d_gene: .; CDR3nt: TGTGCCAGCAGCTTACTAGGCGTTCCCCGGGCAGATACGCAGTATTTT; CDR3aa: CASSLLGVPRADTQYF
v_gene: TRBV7-8; abundance: few; j_gene: TRBJ2-2; d_gene: TRBD1; CDR3nt: TGTGCCAGCAGCTTACAGGGGGCTTGGGGGGAGCTGTTTTTT; CDR3aa: CASSLQGAWGELFF
v_gene: TRBV12-5; abundance: .; j_gene: TRBJ2-3; d_gene: .; CDR3nt: TGTGCTAGTGGTTTGGCCCAGGGCACTACCTACACAGATACGCAGTATTTT; CDR3aa: CASGLAQGTTYTDTQYF
v_gene: TRBV3-1; abundance: .; j_gene: TRBJ2-3; d_gene: TRBD1; CDR3nt: TGTGCCAGCAGCCACAGGGGGACACCAAACACAGATACGCAGTATTTT; CDR3aa: CASSHRGTPNTDTQYF
v_gene: TRBV7-2; abundance: .; j_gene: TRBJ2-5; d_gene: TRBD2; CDR3nt: TGTGCCAGCAGGACAGCGGGGGGGTCCCAAGAGACCCAGTACTTC; CDR3aa: CASRTAGGSQETQYF
v_gene: TRBV12-3/TRBV12-4; abundance: .; j_gene: TRBJ2-2; d_gene: TRBD2; CDR3nt: TGTGCCAGCAGCACTTCACCGGGACTAGTACTCGGGGAGCTGTTTTTT; CDR3aa: CASSTSPGLVLGELFF
v_gene: TRBV6-5; abundance: .; j_gene: TRBJ2-3; d_gene: .; CDR3nt: TGTGCCAGCCAGGAGAAGGGAGGTTGGACAGATACGCAGTATTTT; CDR3aa: CASQEKGGWTDTQYF
v_gene: TRBV12-3/TRBV12-4; abundance: .; j_gene: TRBJ1-5; d_gene: .; CDR3nt: TGTGCCAGCAGTTTAGCGCGGGTTCAGCCCCAGCATTTT; CDR3aa: CASSLARVQPQHF
v_gene: TRBV7-2; abundance: many; j_gene: TRBJ2-3; d_gene: .; CDR3nt: TGTGCCAGCAGCTCCTCAGTTAGGGCAGATACGCAGTATTTT; CDR3aa: CASSSSVRADTQYF
v_gene: TRBV5-1; abundance: few; j_gene: TRBJ2-1; d_gene: .; CDR3nt: TGCGCCAGCAGCGCCGATCCGGGACAATTATACAATGAGCAGTTCTTC; CDR3aa: CASSADPGQLYNEQFF
v_gene: TRBV4-1; abundance: few; j_gene: TRBJ2-1; d_gene: TRBD1; CDR3nt: TGCGCCAGCAGCCAACCCCGCCACAGGGGGCCCTACAATGAGCAGTTCTTC; CDR3aa: CASSQPRHRGPYNEQFF
v_gene: TRBV23-1; abundance: few; j_gene: TRBJ2-3; d_gene: .; CDR3nt: TGCGCCAGCAGTCAATCCCCCTCAGAGGCAGATACGCAGTATTTT; CDR3aa: CASSQSPSEADTQYF
v_gene: TRBV6-2/TRBV6-3; abundance: few; j_gene: TRBJ1-5; d_gene: .; CDR3nt: TGTGCCAGCAGCCTACAGAATCAGCCCCAGCATTTT; CDR3aa: CASSLQNQPQHF
v_gene: TRBV5-6; abundance: .; j_gene: TRBJ2-5; d_gene: TRBD1; CDR3nt: TGTGCCAGCAGCTCCTCACCTGGACAGGGGGGTCTTTTGGGAGAGACCCAGTACTTC; CDR3aa: CASSSSPGQGGLLGETQYF
v_gene: TRBV7-3; abundance: few; j_gene: TRBJ1-2; d_gene: .; CDR3nt: TGTGCCAGCAGCCTAGCGGGGAGTGAAGAATATGGCTACACCTTC; CDR3aa: CASSLAGSEEYGYTF
v_gene: TRBV7-2; abundance: few; j_gene: TRBJ2-5; d_gene: .; CDR3nt: TGTGCCAGCAGCCCCGCGGCGGCTCTACGAGAGACCCAGTACTTC; CDR3aa: CASSPAAALRETQYF
v_gene: TRBV5-5; abundance: few; j_gene: TRBJ2-7; d_gene: .; CDR3nt: TGTGCCAGCAGCTTGGAGGGGGGGCACTACGAGCAGTACTTC; CDR3aa: CASSLEGGHYEQYF
v_gene: TRBV10-3; abundance: few; j_gene: TRBJ2-2; d_gene: .; CDR3nt: TGTGCCATCAGTACAGGGAACGCCGGGGAGCTGTTTTTT; CDR3aa: CAISTGNAGELFF
v_gene: TRBV29-1; abundance: few; j_gene: TRBJ2-7; d_gene: .; CDR3nt: TGCAGCGTTGAACAGGGAGATTACGAGCAGTACTTC; CDR3aa: CSVEQGDYEQYF
v_gene: TRBV7-2; abundance: .; j_gene: TRBJ2-1; d_gene: .; CDR3nt: TGTGCCAGCAGCTTACCCGGTGAGCAGTTCTTC; CDR3aa: CASSLPGEQFF
v_gene: TRBV12-3/TRBV12-4; abundance: .; j_gene: TRBJ1-1; d_gene: .; CDR3nt: TGTGCCAGCAGGTGGCAGCTGAACACTGAAGCTTTCTTT; CDR3aa: CASRWQLNTEAFF
v_gene: TRBV12-3/TRBV12-4; abundance: many; j_gene: TRBJ2-3; d_gene: TRBD2; CDR3nt: TGTGCCAGCAGTCCGGGACTAGCAAGCACAGATACGCAGTATTTT; CDR3aa: CASSPGLASTDTQYF
v_gene: TRBV4-2; abundance: few; j_gene: TRBJ2-5; d_gene: TRBD2; CDR3nt: TGTGCCAGCAGCCCCGAGCGGGGGGACCTAGAGACCCAGTACTTC; CDR3aa: CASSPERGDLETQYF
v_gene: TRBV5-1; abundance: few; j_gene: TRBJ1-1; d_gene: .; CDR3nt: TGCGCCAGCAGCTTGGGGAAGGGAAGAGCTGAAGCTTTCTTT; CDR3aa: CASSLGKGRAEAFF